These 10 T cell receptor beta chains came from one sample sequenced in a study of T cells in localized non-small cell lung cancer. The table came from immunoSEQ multiplex PCR; TCRdb's copy has only in-frame clones and leaves some out. The table includes roughly 89,000 clones, roughly 93% detected once. Sample: PBMCs, taken before any cancer treatment. Receptors were obtained from a woman between 35 and 70 years old with stage II squamous cell lung carcinoma.

The rearrangement uses TRBV27 and TRBJ2-7; 9 bases line up with TRBD2. Germline values: CDR1 MNHEY, CDR2 SMNVEV (reference sequence). The CDR3 is made up of 15 amino acids. J lost 0 bases, V lost 6 bases, and 6 bases had no gene match. Written as DNA, the CDR3 is TGTGCCAGCAGCTTGCGGGGGGGTTCCTCCTACGAGCAGTACTTC. Translation gives CASSLRGGSSYEQYF.

A few counts support this clone. This rearrangement joins TRBV25-1 to TRBJ1-2; no clear D. The CDR3 runs to 12 residues. CDR1 MGHDK and CDR2 SYGVNS come from the germline V gene. Trimming removed 5 bases from V and 2 bases from J, with 6 bases in between. The chain's CDR3 is CASSLTNYGYTF. The CDR3 DNA follows: TGTGCCAGCAGTCTTACCAACTATGGCTACACCTTC.

This clone has just a few counts. V usage is TRBV6-1 and J usage is TRBJ2-6; D unresolved. The V end was cut by 7 bases, the J end by 0 bases, with 10 bases between. Germline values: CDR1 MNHNS, CDR2 SASEGT. The CDR3 consists of 15 residues. Written as DNA, the CDR3 is TGTGCCAGCAAGCGACTGAACTCTGGGGCCAACGTCCTGACTTTC. Translating it yields CASKRLNSGANVLTF.

CDR3 nucleotides: TGTGCCAGCAGCGTAGTGACGAACACTGAAGCTTTCTTT. The encoded protein is CASSVVTNTEAFF. The rearrangement links TRBV9 to TRBJ1-1; D is unclear. The length of the CDR3 is 13 residues. Germline assignment: CDR1 SGDLS and CDR2 YYNGEE. V lost 0 bases, J lost 1 base, and 4 bases lay in between.

The genes are TRBV10-2 and TRBJ1-5, with D possibly matching TRBD1 (5 bases). Trimming removed 4 bases at V and 8 bases at J, with 12 bases between. In germline, CDR1 is WSHSY, CDR2 SAAADI. This CDR3 is built from 13 residues. CDR3 region: CASSGAGIEPQHF. The CDR3 DNA follows: TGCGCCAGCAGTGGGGCAGGGATTGAGCCCCAGCATTTT.

This chain uses TRBV11-2 with TRBJ2-7; D tentatively reads TRBD1 or TRBD2 (6 bases each). This CDR3 is built from 14 residues. CDR1 is SGHAT, CDR2 FQNNGV, per germline. V lost 3 bases and J 2 bases, leaving 11 bases between the germline ends. The CDR3 loop reads CASSFSGAAYEQYF. The DNA of the CDR3 is TGTGCCAGCAGCTTCTCGGGGGCGGCCTACGAGCAGTACTTC.

The V gene is TRBV4-2, the J gene TRBJ2-7; TRBD2 aligns across 12 bases. With V trimmed by 0 bases and J by 3 bases, 3 bases remained unmatched. CDR1 and CDR2 from the germline V gene are LGHNA and YNFKEQ. The CDR3 consists of 16 residues. The CDR3 nucleotides read TGTGCCAGCAGCCAAGATACTAGCGGGGGGATCTACGAGCAGTACTTC. Residues: CASSQDTSGGIYEQYF.

This chain uses TRBV28 with TRBJ1-4; D is unresolved. V was clipped by 1 base and J by 7 bases, with 4 bases between them. The CDR3 contains 12 residues. Per the germline V gene, CDR1 is MDHEN and CDR2 is SYDVKM. CDR3 loop: CASSLFGEKLFF. As DNA, the CDR3 is TGTGCCAGCAGTTTATTTGGTGAAAAACTGTTTTTT.

CDR3 region: CASSPRARDGNEQFF. The CDR3 DNA reads as TGTGCCAGCAGCCCCCGGGCCCGGGACGGCAATGAGCAGTTCTTC. The gene calls are TRBV11-2 and TRBJ2-1; D may correspond to TRBD1 or TRBD2 (5 bases each). The length of the CDR3 is 15 residues. Deletions cut 5 bases from V and 6 bases from J, with 17 bases between. Germline V CDR1 and CDR2: SGHAT, FQNNGV.

The CDR3 nucleotides read TGTGCCTGGAGTGGCACTAGCGGGAGATGGAATGAGCAGTTCTTC. Its protein product is CAWSGTSGRWNEQFF. The chain combines TRBV30 with TRBJ2-1, with 11 nucleotides matching TRBD2. This CDR3 contains 15 residues. Looked up from germline, CDR1 is GTSNPN and CDR2 is SVGIG (reference sequence). V lost 1 base and J lost 7; bases outside the gene matches: 6.